The 14 T cell receptor beta chains below all came from one sample that was sequenced in a study of tumor and adjacent non-tumor tissue in lung cancer. TCRbeta libraries were built with three rounds of nested PCR, modified from ARM-PCR. Via MiXCR, TCRdb re-called the multiplex PCR reads, giving one row per CDR3 protein. There are some 200,000 distinct CDR3 sequences in the sample; less than 80% occur only once, and 25% lies in the top ten. No cell sorting was done before RNA was extracted from the tissue. Specimen: lung tumor tissue. The receptors originated from a man aged 60-69 years with non-small cell lung cancer.

For this clonotype: An end of the junction does not agree with germline; a read error may underlie this. The chain is built from TRBV20-1 and TRBJ1-1; D uncertain. Germline loops: CDR1 DFQATT, CDR2 SNEGSKA (reference sequence). This CDR3 spans 14 amino acids. CDR3 in DNA: TGCAGTGCTAGGCGGAGTGGGCGAGACACAGAAGCTTTCTTT. Protein product: CSARRSGRDTEAFF.

V gene TRBV20-1 combines with J gene TRBJ2-1, with D perhaps matching TRBD2 (6 bases). V shed 0 bases and J shed 0 bases, with 12 bases lying between them. The CDR3 covers 16 residues. Germline CDR1 DFQATT, CDR2 SNEGSKA (reference sequence). This chain's CDR3 is CSARDLGGNSYNEQFF. The CDR3 bases are TGCAGTGCTAGAGATTTAGGCGGGAACTCCTACAATGAGCAGTTCTTC.

V gene TRBV20-1 combines with J gene TRBJ2-1, with TRBD2 matching 8 bases. Trimming took 3 bases from V and 7 from J; bases not matched to a gene: 8. The CDR3 length is 14 residues. Per the germline V gene, CDR1 is DFQATT and CDR2 is SNEGSKA (reference sequence). This CDR3 is CSASGSGKINEQFF. The CDR3 DNA reads as TGCAGTGCTAGTGGTAGCGGGAAGATTAATGAGCAGTTCTTC.

This chain joins TRBV10-2 and TRBJ2-3; 8 bases are shared with TRBD1. Germline lookup yields CDR1 WSHSY and CDR2 SAAADI. Losses at the gene ends were 10 bases for V and 2 bases for J; bases not matched to a gene: 5. This CDR3 comprises 13 residues. The CDR3, as DNA: TGCGCCAACGAGGGACAGGACACAGATACGCAGTATTTT. Translation gives CANEGQDTDTQYF.

Here the CDR3 reads CASKDTGQTDYGYTF. The CDR3 DNA is TGTGCCAGCAAAGACACCGGACAGACAGACTATGGCTACACCTTC. The chain combines TRBV12-3 or TRBV12-4 with TRBJ1-2, with a tentative D call TRBD1 (6 bases). The CDR3 extends over 15 amino acids. The V and J ends lost 7 bases and 3 bases respectively, with 18 bases between them.

Comments on this clonotype: Sequence at one end of the junction differs from germline and may be a read error. The rearrangement links TRBV6-6 to TRBJ1-1; TRBD1 is a possible D gene (6 bases). This CDR3 has 12 amino acids. The germline V gene has CDR1 MNHNY and CDR2 SVGAGI (reference sequence). As DNA, the CDR3 is TGTGCCAGCAGTAGTTGGGACACTGAAGCCTTCTTT. This translates into CASSSWDTEAFF.

Regarding this clonotype: Germline is not matched at one junction end, which may reflect a read error. The chain links TRBV11-2 to TRBJ2-2; a possible D gene is TRBD2 (5 bases). This CDR3 comprises 13 residues. Per the germline V gene, CDR1 is SGHAT and CDR2 is FQNNGV. CDR3 loop: CASSSERAGELFF. The CDR3 nucleotides read TGTGCCAGCAGCTCAGAGAGGGCCGGGGAGCTCTTTTTT.

Concerning this clonotype itself: Compared with germline, one end of the junction differs, possibly owing to a read error. The CDR3 loop reads CARSSVRGEAFF. CDR3 nucleotide sequence: TGTGCCAGGAGTTCGGTCAGGGGGGAAGCTTTCTTT. This sequence joins TRBV6-5 and TRBJ1-1; 7 nucleotides agree with TRBD1. This CDR3 spans 12 amino acids. Germline V lookup: CDR1 MNHEY, CDR2 SVGAGI.

The rearrangement links TRBV20-1 to TRBJ2-3; TRBD2 agrees at 9 bases. Germline trimming cut 5 bases from V and 11 bases from J; bases unmatched to any gene: 20. The CDR3 has 16 residues. Germline values: CDR1 DFQATT, CDR2 SNEGSKA (reference sequence). The chain's CDR3 is CSAASPSGVGVVGQYF. CDR3 nucleotides: TGCAGTGCTGCGAGCCCTAGCGGGGTGGGGGTTGTAGGGCAGTATTTT.

This clonotype was counted at least ten times. The genes are TRBV20-1 and TRBJ2-2; TRBD2 might be the D (6 bases). The germline V gene has CDR1 DFQATT and CDR2 SNEGSKA (reference sequence). There are 14 residues in the CDR3. Trimming stripped 3 bases from V and 0 bases from J, with 8 bases between. DNA for the CDR3: TGCAGTGCTAGCCCGGGAGCGAACACCGGGGAGCTGTTTTTT. It yields the protein CSASPGANTGELFF.

About this clonotype itself: The junction does not match germline at one end; this may be a read error. V gene TRBV20-1 combines with J gene TRBJ1-3; D gene unclear. Germline values: CDR1 DFQATT, CDR2 SNEGSKA (reference sequence). This CDR3 is built from 14 residues. CDR3 amino acids: CSATTEESGNTIYF. CDR3 nucleotides: TGCAGTGCTACCACAGAGGAAAGTGGAAACACCATTTATTTT.

Remarks on this clonotype: At one boundary the junction diverges from the germline segment, which might be a read error. The rearrangement links TRBV5-1 to TRBJ1-1; possibly TRBD1 for D (5 bases). Germline CDR1 and CDR2: SGHRS and YFSETQ. CDR3 length equals 16 residues. The CDR3 coding sequence is TGCCCCAGCAGCTCCCCGCTGGACACCCGGAACACTGAAGCTTTCTTT. Protein sequence: CPSSSPLDTRNTEAFF.

This clonotype was recorded a few times. This could be a read error, since a much larger clone is one nucleotide away. The J gene is TRBJ2-2, the V gene TRBV11-2; D tentatively fits TRBD1 or TRBD2 (6 bases each). This CDR3 is 15 amino acids long. Per germline, CDR1 SGHAT and CDR2 FQNNGV. DNA of the CDR3: TGTGCCAGCAGCTTAGGAACAGGGCGGACCGGGGAGGTGTTTTTT. Protein sequence: CASSLGTGRTGEVFF.

The chain recombines TRBV10-3 with TRBJ1-2; TRBD1 is a possible D gene (6 bases). The V end lost 2 bases, the J end lost 3 bases, and 7 bases lay between the germline ends. The CDR3 covers 13 residues. CDR1 ENHRY and CDR2 SYGVKD come from the germline V gene. CDR3 sequence reads: CAISEEGDYGYTF. The CDR3 DNA reads as TGTGCCATCAGTGAGGAGGGGGACTATGGCTACACCTTC.